The 7 T cell receptor beta chains below were found in one sample sequenced in a study of OX40 agonist ivuxolimab in advanced cancers. The protocol used for the library was the immunoSEQ multiplex PCR assay. This is the immuneACCESS table as TCRdb keeps it, with only in-frame sequences that have V and J called. A part of the clones is gone; compared with another copy, unresolved V genes explain less than half, and the rest is unexplained. A total of 34,000 or so clones appear in this sample, 65% to 80% of them only once. Jointly, the top ten make up approximately 11% of the sample. The sequences come from CD4+ or CD8+ T cells sorted from blood, collected in a trial of the OX40 agonist ivuxolimab. The receptors stem from an adult with an advanced solid tumor such as melanoma, head and neck, liver or kidney cancer.

This clone came up once. The chain is built from TRBV11-2 and TRBJ2-1, with D uncertain. This CDR3 contains 15 residues. Trimming left V 5 bases short and J 1 base short, with 12 bases between. The germline CDR1 and CDR2 sequences are SGHAT and FQNNGV. The CDR3 spells CASSTVPESYNEQFF. Written as DNA, the CDR3 is TGTGCCAGCAGCACCGTTCCGGAATCCTACAATGAGCAGTTCTTC.

This clone was recorded once. This chain joins TRBV7-7 and TRBJ1-1, with D possibly matching TRBD1 (6 bases). V was trimmed by 5 bases and J by 0 bases, leaving 13 bases between them. Germline CDR1 reads SSHAT; CDR2 reads FNYEAQ (reference sequence). This CDR3 comprises 15 residues. The CDR3 DNA reads as TGTGCCAGCAGCCCATTACAGGGAGTGAACACTGAAGCTTTCTTT. Protein product: CASSPLQGVNTEAFF. Based on the CDR3 plus reference TRBV7-7 and TRBJ1-1, the full variable domain is GAGVSQSPRYKVTKRGQDVTLRCDPISSHATLYWYQQALGQGPEFLTYFNYEAQPDKSGLPSDRFSAERPEGSISTLTIQRTEQRDSAMYRCASSPLQGVNTEAFFGQGTRLTVV.

This clone was observed a handful of times. This chain joins TRBV30 and TRBJ1-6, with a tentative D call TRBD1 (5 bases). The CDR3 consists of 12 residues. Trimming took 3 bases from V and 7 from J, leaving 7 bases between them. In germline, CDR1 is GTSNPN, CDR2 SVGIG (reference sequence). The CDR3 is CAWSDRNSPLHF. For the CDR3, the DNA is TGTGCCTGGAGCGACAGAAATTCACCCCTCCACTTT.

The chain joins TRBV7-8 to TRBJ2-1; D is unclear. Germline V CDR1 and CDR2: SGHVS, FQNEAQ. Trimming removed 9 bases at V and 9 bases at J, with 18 bases between. The CDR3 consists of 13 residues. The CDR3 nucleotides are TGTGCCAGTGGTAGCTCGGTCGGAAGTGAGCAGTTCTTC. Translated: CASGSSVGSEQFF. The full variable domain, with the rest looked up from reference TRBV7-8 and TRBJ2-1, is GAGVSQSPRYKVAKRGQDVALRCDPISGHVSLFWYQQALGQGPEFLTYFQNEAQLDKSGLPSDRFFAERPEGSVSTLKIQRTQQEDSAVYLCASGSSVGSEQFFGPGTRLTVL.

The V gene is TRBV10-3, the J gene TRBJ1-1; D is undetermined. Germline V gives CDR1 ENHRY, CDR2 SYGVKD. CDR3 size: 12 residues. V lost 0 bases and J 4 bases, leaving 3 bases between the germline ends. The CDR3 nucleotides read TGTGCCATCAGTGAGTCCCCCACTGAAGCTTTCTTT. Protein: CAISESPTEAFF.

Worth noting for this clone: One junction end does not reproduce the germline sequence, and a read error may be involved. This same CDR3 is encoded by further DNA sequences in the sample. This chain links TRBV6-6 with TRBJ1-2; D gene ambiguous. The V gene's germline CDR1 is MNHNY and CDR2 SVGAGI (reference sequence). This CDR3 is built from 15 residues. CDR3 amino acids: CASSPTQIRYHGYTF. The CDR3, as DNA: TGTGCCAGCAGTCCAACCCAAATCAGGTATCATGGCTACACTTTC.

This rearrangement joins TRBV4-2 to TRBJ1-5, with 7 bases lining up with TRBD1. The V gene end was trimmed by 4 bases and the J gene end by 5 bases; junction bases not matched to a gene: 11. Germline V gives CDR1 LGHNA, CDR2 YNFKEQ. The CDR3 has 16 amino acids. This CDR3 reads CASSLQFNRGDQPQHF. The CDR3 region has the DNA TGTGCCAGCAGCCTACAATTTAACAGGGGAGATCAGCCCCAGCATTTT.